This T cell receptor (beta chain) was identified during a study of cytomegalovirus exposure and HLA in healthy donors. The primer mix had 60 Vbeta and 13 Jbeta primers. Generated by immunoSEQ multiplex PCR, the TCRdb table keeps only in-frame clones and is missing some. The profile covers roughly 170,000 clones, with about 65% appearing a single time and about 1.6% taken by the ten largest. There are 14 residues in the CDR3. The clonotype originates from a girl aged 5-17 years in good health and CMV-seronegative. The specimen sequenced was PBMCs. The chain is built from TRBV21-1 and TRBJ2-2; TRBD2, the table's D call, lacks a check against the DNA. TRBV21-1 is a pseudogene segment. CDR3 DNA sequence: TGTGCCAGCAGATTTCCCTGCGGGTCCGGGGAGCTGTTTTTT. This translates into CASRFPCGSGELFF.